This T cell receptor (beta chain) comes out of a study of read filtering for tumor transcriptome and immune sequencing. Study-wide background: Whole-transcriptome libraries were prepared after DNase treatment. TCR-mapped reads were about 3.5 to 11 million with IR-seq versus about 85 to 1273 with RNA-seq.

To note about this clonotype: Its target is unknown. A much larger clonotype is one base distant, so this may be a read error.

The CDR3 runs 12 residues. Germline CDR1 SGHTA, CDR2 FQGTGA. V was trimmed by 8 bases and J by 7 bases, leaving 12 bases between them. Study observations and caveats: This fraction held mixed bone marrow immune cells after CD138-negative sorting.

From 300 to 450 ng of RNA, a library with molecular barcoded alpha/delta and beta/gamma adaptors was made. TCRdb reanalysed the reads using MiXCR and keeps one entry per CDR3 protein. The data contain 130,000 or so distinct CDR3 sequences, around 13% of them singletons. Sequencing input: a population of CD138-negative cells sorted from bone marrow. V usage is TRBV7-3 and J usage is TRBJ2-1, with unresolved D. The sequence came from a donor over 35 with multiple myeloma. Here the CDR3 DNA reads TGTGCCAGCGGCTCCAAGGTGAATGAGCAGTTCTTC. Translated, it gives CASGSKVNEQFF.